This T cell receptor (beta chain) was sequenced during a study of CD8 T cells in Susac syndrome. This CDR3 has 13 residues. Germline V gene data show CDR1 as ENHRY and CDR2 as SYGVKD. The junction had 5 bases not matched to a gene; V was cut back by 4 bases and J by 7 bases. Reverse transcription used 0.5 to 1 ug RNA and random hexamers. TCRdb ran MiXCR on the immunoSEQ multiplex PCR reads and lists one entry per CDR3 protein. The repertoire holds tens of thousands of distinct CDR3 sequences, with approximately 96% as singletons. The sequenced sample was CD8+ T cells from PBMCs. The V gene is TRBV10-3, the J gene TRBJ2-7, with 9 bases identical to TRBD1. This clonotype was obtained from a human donor with Susac syndrome. In nucleotides, the CDR3 is TGTGCCATCAGTGCTGGGACAGGGAGAGAGCAGTACTTC. It encodes CAISAGTGREQYF.